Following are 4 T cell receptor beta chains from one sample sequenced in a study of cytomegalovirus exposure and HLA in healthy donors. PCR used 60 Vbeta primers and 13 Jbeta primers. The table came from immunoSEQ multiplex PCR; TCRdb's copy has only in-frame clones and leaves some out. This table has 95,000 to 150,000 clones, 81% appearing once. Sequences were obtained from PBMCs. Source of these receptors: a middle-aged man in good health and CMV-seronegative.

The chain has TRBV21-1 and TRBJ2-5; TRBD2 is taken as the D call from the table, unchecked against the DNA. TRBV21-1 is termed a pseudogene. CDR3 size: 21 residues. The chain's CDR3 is CASSKAPGRFDVAGDQETQYF. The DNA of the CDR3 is TGTGCCAGCAGCAAAGCCCCCGGGCGCTTTGACGTGGCGGGGGACCAAGAGACCCAGTACTTC.

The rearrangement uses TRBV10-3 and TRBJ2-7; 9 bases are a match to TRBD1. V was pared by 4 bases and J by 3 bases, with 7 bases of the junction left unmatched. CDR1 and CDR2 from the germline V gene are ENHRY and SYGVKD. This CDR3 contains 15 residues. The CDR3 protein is CAISGSGTGLYEQYF. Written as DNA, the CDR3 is TGTGCCATCAGTGGGTCCGGGACAGGGCTCTACGAGCAGTACTTC.

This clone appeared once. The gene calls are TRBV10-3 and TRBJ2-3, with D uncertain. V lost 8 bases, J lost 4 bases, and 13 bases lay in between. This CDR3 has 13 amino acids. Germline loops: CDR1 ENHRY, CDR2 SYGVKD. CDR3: CAIAREPPDTQYF. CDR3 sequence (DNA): TGTGCCATCGCGCGAGAACCCCCAGATACGCAGTATTTT.

The chain's CDR3 is CATSRDIFGNTEAFF. The DNA for the CDR3 is TGTGCCACCAGCAGAGATATTTTCGGGAACACTGAAGCTTTCTTT. The V call is TRBV15, the J call TRBJ1-1; D is unresolved. From germline, CDR1 is LNHNV and CDR2 YYDKDF (reference sequence). Trimming took 0 bases from V and 1 from J, leaving 9 bases between them. CDR3 size: 15 residues.